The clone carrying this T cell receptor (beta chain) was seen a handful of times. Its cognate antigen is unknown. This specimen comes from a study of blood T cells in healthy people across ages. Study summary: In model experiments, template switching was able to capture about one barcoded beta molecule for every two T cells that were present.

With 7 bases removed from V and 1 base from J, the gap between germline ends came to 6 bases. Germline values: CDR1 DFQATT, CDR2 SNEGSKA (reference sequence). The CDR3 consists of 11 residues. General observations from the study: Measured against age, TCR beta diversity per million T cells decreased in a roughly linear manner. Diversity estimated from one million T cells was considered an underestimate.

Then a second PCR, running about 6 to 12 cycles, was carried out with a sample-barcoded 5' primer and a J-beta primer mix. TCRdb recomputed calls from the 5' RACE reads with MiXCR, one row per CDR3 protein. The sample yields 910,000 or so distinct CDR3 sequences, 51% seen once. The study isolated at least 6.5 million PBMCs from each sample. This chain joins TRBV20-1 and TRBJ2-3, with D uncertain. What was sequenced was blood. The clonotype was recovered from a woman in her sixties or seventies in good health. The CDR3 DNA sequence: TGCAGTGGAGAAGGCACAGATACGCAGTATTTT. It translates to CSGEGTDTQYF.